One sample yielded the 18 T cell receptor beta chains listed below, sequenced in a study of T cells expressing NK-cell markers. For each CDR3 protein, TCRdb gives one entry from its re-call of the 5' RACE reads, without DNA. Found here are roughly 420,000 distinct CDR3 sequences; the top ten clones hold about 7.1%. Sequencing was carried out using blood T cells: a sorted CD56 or NKG2C T cell subset, CD4+ or CD8+ T cells, or bulk PBMC T cells (not recorded which). Receptors were obtained from a woman between 18 and 70 years old in good health.

The V gene is TRBV11-2, the J gene TRBJ1-3. The CDR3 sequence is 15 residues long. The germline V gene encodes CDR1 SGHAT and CDR2 FQNNGV. The CDR3 sequence is CASSLVVGSGNTIYF.

The V gene is TRBV28, the J gene TRBJ2-1; the D gene TCRdb calls, TRBD2, cannot be checked with no DNA. This CDR3 has 15 residues. Looked up from germline, CDR1 is MDHEN and CDR2 is SYDVKM. This CDR3 is CASRSGRAEGIEQFF. Combining the CDR3 with reference TRBV28 and TRBJ2-1 gives the whole variable domain DVKVTQSSRYLVKRTGEKVFLECVQDMDHENMFWYRQDPGLGLRLIYFSYDVKMKEKGDIPEGYSVSREKKERFSLILESASTNQTSMYLCASRSGRAEGIEQFFGPGTRLTVL.

CDR3 protein: CASRRDNSYNEQFF. J is TRBJ2-1 and V is TRBV19. This CDR3 has 14 residues. CDR1 and CDR2 from the germline V gene are LNHDA and SQIVND (reference sequence).

V usage is TRBV4-2 and J usage is TRBJ2-7; TCRdb names TRBD2, which stays unverified in the absence of DNA. The length of the CDR3 is 16 residues. Germline loops: CDR1 LGHNA, CDR2 YNFKEQ. The CDR3 is CASSHTLIGGETEQYF.

The rearrangement uses TRBV6-2 or TRBV6-3 and TRBJ1-2; checking the TCRdb D call of TRBD1 is not possible without DNA. The CDR3 runs 15 residues. Germline V gene data show CDR1 as MNHEY and CDR2 as SVGEGT. The CDR3 loop reads CATSSARRLNYGYTF.

The chain combines TRBV20-1 with TRBJ1-1; TCRdb designates TRBD1, a call that cannot be tested without DNA. Germline V gene sequence: CDR1 DFQATT, CDR2 SNEGSKA (reference sequence). This CDR3 is 16 amino acids long. The CDR3: CSARSFQGQGTTEAFF.

This chain joins TRBV5-1 and TRBJ2-1; the TRBD2 assignment by TCRdb is unverifiable without DNA. Germline assignment: CDR1 SGHRS and CDR2 YFSETQ. CDR3 length equals 16 residues. CDR3 sequence: CASSPLAGGGYNEQFF.

This rearrangement joins TRBV18 to TRBJ2-7. The CDR3 consists of 11 residues. Looked up from germline, CDR1 is KGHSH and CDR2 is LQKENI. The CDR3 is CASSPNYEQYF.

CDR3 in amino acids: CATTTNGAYNEQFF. The chain carries TRBV5-1 and TRBJ2-1; TCRdb returns TRBD1, unconfirmable since there is no DNA. The CDR3 contains 14 residues. Germline V gene sequence: CDR1 SGHRS, CDR2 YFSETQ.

The J gene is TRBJ2-2, the V gene TRBV20-1; TCRdb's D call, TRBD1, is unchecked because there is no DNA. Germline V gene lookup returns CDR1 DFQATT and CDR2 SNEGSKA (reference sequence). CDR3 length: 16 residues. The chain's CDR3 is CSARASRGRGTGELFF.

V gene TRBV10-2 combines with J gene TRBJ2-5; TCRdb selects TRBD2, and the lack of DNA leaves this call unchecked. Per the germline V gene, CDR1 is WSHSY and CDR2 is SAAADI. The CDR3 has 14 residues. CDR3: CASSETSFRETQYF.

The CDR3 loop reads CASSPGTDSSGANVLTF. The rearrangement joins TRBV11-2 to TRBJ2-6; the TRBD1 assignment by TCRdb is unverifiable without DNA. This CDR3 contains 17 residues. Germline loops: CDR1 SGHAT, CDR2 FQNNGV.

The CDR3 is CASSIPSSPLHF. The rearrangement links TRBV19 to TRBJ1-6. The CDR3 extends over 12 amino acids. Per germline, CDR1 LNHDA and CDR2 SQIVND (reference sequence).

The chain's CDR3 is CASSLVQSGANVLTF. The chain joins TRBV7-3 to TRBJ2-6. The CDR3 spans 15 residues. Germline CDR1 and CDR2: SGHTA and FQGTGA.

This chain joins TRBV7-2 and TRBJ2-4. From germline, CDR1 is SGHTA and CDR2 FQGNSA. CDR3 size: 16 residues. The CDR3 protein is CASSLGGGVAKNIQYF.

This chain uses TRBV20-1 with TRBJ2-3; as DNA is missing, the TRBD2 call by TCRdb cannot be tested. CDR3 length equals 14 residues. Per germline, CDR1 DFQATT and CDR2 SNEGSKA (reference sequence). The CDR3 reads CSARVSGNTDTQYF.

This chain uses TRBV7-9 with TRBJ2-1; TCRdb outputs TRBD2, but without DNA this stays unchecked. Germline V gene lookup returns CDR1 SEHNR and CDR2 FQNEAQ (reference sequence). The CDR3 is 15 residues long. CDR3 protein: CASSSRTSGNNEQFF.

The V and J genes are TRBV12-3 or TRBV12-4 and TRBJ2-4. This CDR3 contains 16 residues. The CDR3 is CASSLALGLAKNIQYF.